This T cell receptor (beta chain) was captured by sequencing in a study of T cells expressing NK-cell markers. Background on the study: Eight donors were sequenced, of whom seven were HCMV-seropositive, while the remaining one was HCMV-seronegative.

As for this clonotype: What it recognizes is unknown.

The CDR3 is 17 residues long. The authors generated TCR beta cDNA through 5'RACE template switching with UMIs. No DNA is given; TCRdb re-called the 5' RACE reads and lists each CDR3 protein once. The sample spans roughly 390,000 distinct CDR3 sequences; the ten largest clones claim approximately 12%. Study results and caveats: Also leading the CD3+CD56-NKG2C+ fraction in a few donors were these clonotypes.

Sequences were obtained from blood T cells: a sorted CD56 or NKG2C T cell subset, CD4+ or CD8+ T cells, or bulk PBMC T cells (not recorded which). The TCR was taken from a woman aged 45-65 years in good health. The genes are TRBV12-3 or TRBV12-4 and TRBJ1-2; absent DNA, TCRdb's TRBD1 call cannot be checked. CDR3 amino acids: CASSFGGHLLANYGYTF.